This T cell receptor (beta chain) was identified in a study of T-cell memory formation after mild COVID-19. The wider study: Among the donors, TCR clusters were largely specific to each donor.

Study-wide findings and caveats: Pre-infection memory already had some responding clones, implying cross-reactive memory joined. Clones shrinking from day 15 to 85 showed even CD4/CD8 mixes; later expanders tilted CD4+.

The germline gives CDR1 SQVTM, CDR2 ANQGSEA. Germline trimming cut 2 bases from V and 3 bases from J; bases unmatched to any gene: 3. The CDR3 contains 13 residues. This clonotype was picked up a small number of times. Its target is unknown. MiXCR, applied by TCRdb to the 5' RACE reads, yields one record per CDR3 protein. The table lists 350,000 to 500,000 distinct CDR3 sequences, roughly 18% of them singletons. This TCR came from a man between 18 and 29 years old who had mild COVID-19 (a few samples of this study predate the infection). Cell type and time point are not known. The sample taken for sequencing was PBMCs or a T cell subset sorted from them (not recorded which). The genes are TRBV29-1 and TRBJ1-1, with 7 bases identical to TRBD1. CDR3 bases: TGCAGCGTTGAAAGGGGGCGCGACACTGAAGCTTTCTTT. Amino acid sequence: CSVERGRDTEAFF. The full variable domain, completed using reference TRBV29-1 and TRBJ1-1, is SAVISQKPSRDICQRGTSLTIQCQVDSQVTMMFWYRQQPGQSLTLIATANQGSEATYESGFVIDKFPISRPNLTFSTLTVSNMSPEDSSIYLCSVERGRDTEAFFGQGTRLTVV.